These 11 T cell receptor beta chains were sequenced from one sample in a study of graft-versus-host responses after intestinal transplantation. These receptors' antigens are unknown. TCRdb's copy holds only in-frame clones and misses some; the assay was immunoSEQ multiplex PCR. The data contain about 90,000 clones, around 93% of them singletons. This specimen consisted of unstimulated CD4+ T cells sorted from spleen or lymph node cells, obtained before transplant. These receptors all come from a human donor who was the organ donor for an intestinal transplant.

This chain joins TRBV28 and TRBJ2-3, with 9 bases identical to TRBD2. Germline loops: CDR1 MDHEN, CDR2 SYDVKM. Germline trimming cut 6 bases from V and 4 bases from J; bases unmatched to any gene: 5. This CDR3 has 14 residues. The CDR3 DNA reads as TGTGCCAGCAGCCGTAGCGGGAGTGCAGATACGCAGTATTTT. It yields the protein CASSRSGSADTQYF. The whole variable domain, filled in from reference TRBV28 and TRBJ2-3, reads DVKVTQSSRYLVKRTGEKVFLECVQDMDHENMFWYRQDPGLGLRLIYFSYDVKMKEKGDIPEGYSVSREKKERFSLILESASTNQTSMYLCASSRSGSADTQYFGPGTRLTVL.

The V call is TRBV5-1, the J call TRBJ1-1; 12 nucleotides line up with TRBD1. V trimming: 1 base; J trimming: 6 bases; junction bases outside the gene matches: 7. Germline V gives CDR1 SGHRS, CDR2 YFSETQ. This CDR3 contains 16 residues. CDR3 protein: CASSLRPGQGAPEAFF. CDR3 coding DNA: TGCGCCAGCAGCTTGCGACCGGGACAGGGGGCACCTGAAGCTTTCTTT. Based on the CDR3 plus reference TRBV5-1 and TRBJ1-1, the full variable domain is KAGVTQTPRYLIKTRGQQVTLSCSPISGHRSVSWYQQTPGQGLQFLFEYFSETQRNKGNFPGRFSGRQFSNSRSEMNVSTLELGDSALYLCASSLRPGQGAPEAFFGQGTRLTVV.

The genes are TRBV10-3 and TRBJ1-2; 7 nucleotides match TRBD1. Germline values: CDR1 ENHRY, CDR2 SYGVKD. The CDR3 covers 17 residues. The ends lost 7 bases at V and 0 bases at J; junction bases unmatched: 14. The CDR3 DNA is TGTGCCATCACGGATCCGGGACAGCCCAATTCTAACTATGGCTACACCTTC. Translated, it gives CAITDPGQPNSNYGYTF.

This clone was picked up one time. The V and J genes are TRBV5-1 and TRBJ2-3; 7 positions agree with TRBD2. The CDR3 length is 14 residues. Trimming removed 3 bases from V and 6 bases from J; junction bases left unmatched: 7. CDR1 and CDR2 (germline): SGHRS, YFSETQ. The CDR3 region has the DNA TGCGCCAGCAGCTCGACTCCGGGGGGTGATACGCAGTATTTT. Translation gives CASSSTPGGDTQYF.

As for this clone: This sample includes further DNA sequences coding for the same CDR3. The rearrangement links TRBV7-2 to TRBJ2-7; 11 bases align to TRBD2. The germline gives CDR1 SGHTA, CDR2 FQGNSA. The CDR3 contains 14 residues. With V trimmed by 2 bases and J by 3 bases, 0 bases remained unmatched. The chain's CDR3 is CASSLTSGSYEQYF. The CDR3 DNA sequence: TGTGCCAGCAGCTTAACTAGCGGGAGCTACGAGCAGTACTTC.

The V and J genes are TRBV4-1 and TRBJ1-5; perhaps TRBD1 as D (5 bases). The CDR3 is 14 residues long. V was trimmed by 4 bases and J by 9 bases, leaving 16 bases between them. The V gene's germline CDR1 is MGHRA and CDR2 YSYEKL. The CDR3 sequence is CASSPQGDFSPQHF. CDR3 nucleotide sequence: TGCGCCAGCAGCCCTCAAGGGGATTTTTCGCCCCAGCATTTT.

This chain connects TRBV2 to TRBJ2-1; 10 nucleotides match TRBD2. CDR1 and CDR2 (germline): SNHLY, FYNNEI. The CDR3 is 16 amino acids. V lost 0 bases and J lost 7; bases outside the gene matches: 6. The CDR3 spells CASSEAPLAGVNEQFF. In DNA form, the CDR3 reads TGTGCCAGCAGTGAAGCCCCCCTAGCGGGGGTAAATGAGCAGTTCTTC. Variable domain in full (rest from reference TRBV2 and TRBJ2-1): EPEVTQTPSHQVTQMGQEVILRCVPISNHLYFYWYRQILGQKVEFLVSFYNNEISEKSEIFDDQFSVERPDGSNFTLKIRSTKLEDSAMYFCASSEAPLAGVNEQFFGPGTRLTVL.

This clone was detected only a few times. A read error may produce the germline difference seen at one junction end. This rearrangement joins TRBV5-6 to TRBJ2-7, with 15 positions matching TRBD2. Germline V lookup: CDR1 SGHDT, CDR2 YYEEEE. The CDR3 has 13 amino acids. The CDR3 protein is CASSLRRTSGRAF. For the CDR3, the DNA is TGTGCCAGCAGTTTGAGAAGGACTAGCGGGAGGGCCTTC.

This clone was detected once. J is TRBJ1-2 and V is TRBV11-2; D is undetermined. V was trimmed by 0 bases and J by 2 bases, leaving 13 bases between them. This CDR3 comprises 16 residues. Germline values: CDR1 SGHAT, CDR2 FQNNGV. This CDR3 is CASSLDLLPLNYGYTF. In DNA form, the CDR3 reads TGTGCCAGCAGCTTAGATCTTCTTCCTTTGAACTATGGCTACACCTTC.

V usage is TRBV9 and J usage is TRBJ2-1; D gene uncertain. This CDR3 contains 13 residues. The V gene's germline CDR1 is SGDLS and CDR2 YYNGEE. V was trimmed by 0 bases and J by 3 bases, leaving 4 bases between them. This CDR3 reads CASSVADYNEQFF. The CDR3 DNA reads TGTGCCAGCAGCGTAGCAGACTACAATGAGCAGTTCTTC.

This rearrangement joins TRBV6-5 to TRBJ2-7; D is undetermined. From germline, CDR1 is MNHEY and CDR2 SVGAGI. This CDR3 has 15 residues. Trimming cost V 0 bases and J 0 bases, with 9 bases left between them. CDR3 amino acids: CASSYSITSSYEQYF. The CDR3 DNA follows: TGTGCCAGCAGTTACTCGATTACGAGCTCCTACGAGCAGTACTTC.